The 32 T cell receptor beta chains reported below all come from one sample, sequenced in a study of CD8 T cells in ankylosing spondylitis. TCRdb itself ran the 5' RACE reads through MiXCR, one entry per CDR3 protein. The table shows about 130,000 distinct CDR3 sequences, with approximately 7.3% occurring only once. The sequenced sample was blood, either unsorted or a sorted T cell fraction (not recorded which). The receptors shown here come from a female donor with ankylosing spondylitis or in good health (not recorded which).

As for this clonotype: Possible read error: a much larger clone is one base away. The chain recombines TRBV12-3 or TRBV12-4 with TRBJ1-4; possibly TRBD1 for D (6 bases). Trimming stripped 11 bases from V and 0 bases from J, with 22 bases between. CDR3 length: 17 residues. The CDR3 nucleotides are TGTGCCTCCAGTTTGGTAGGGAGGGGGACAACTAATGAAAAACTGTTTTTT. Its protein is CASSLVGRGTTNEKLFF.

This clonotype came up many times. V gene TRBV5-1 combines with J gene TRBJ1-1; D perhaps matches TRBD1 (6 bases). The CDR3 is 13 amino acids. V was trimmed by 5 bases and J by 5 bases, leaving 13 bases between them. Germline CDR1 and CDR2: SGHRS and YFSETQ. The CDR3 coding sequence is TGCGCCAGCAGTCCAGGGGCAAGGACTGAAGCTTTCTTT. It is translated as CASSPGARTEAFF.

This clonotype was observed a single time. CDR3 sequence reads: CASSLVASHYEQYF. CDR3 sequence (DNA): TGTGCCAGCAGCTTAGTAGCTTCCCACTACGAGCAGTACTTC. This chain connects TRBV7-2 to TRBJ2-7; D gene uncertain. Per the germline V gene, CDR1 is SGHTA and CDR2 is FQGNSA. Trimming pared 1 base from V and 3 bases from J, leaving 10 bases between. The CDR3 has 14 residues.

In this sample, this clonotype turned up many times. The rearrangement joins TRBV12-3 or TRBV12-4 to TRBJ1-2; no firm D call. The ends were cut back, 3 bases at V and 7 bases at J, with 9 bases in the middle. This CDR3 region has 12 residues. The CDR3 coding sequence is TGTGCCAGCAGTTTGTGGGGAAGTGGCTACACCTTC. Translated, it gives CASSLWGSGYTF.

In this sample, this clonotype turned up many times. This rearrangement joins TRBV29-1 to TRBJ2-1, with D perhaps being TRBD1 or TRBD2 (5 bases each). There are 14 residues in the CDR3. V gave up 4 bases and J gave up 6 bases, with 16 bases separating them. Germline values: CDR1 SQVTM, CDR2 ANQGSEA. CDR3 sequence (DNA): TGCAGCGTTGGTCTGGGAAATGGGGGCAATGAGCAGTTCTTC. It codes for CSVGLGNGGNEQFF.

The sample holds many counts of this clonotype. This sequence joins TRBV20-1 and TRBJ2-1; tentatively, D is TRBD1 (5 bases). Germline CDR1 DFQATT, CDR2 SNEGSKA (reference sequence). The CDR3 length is 12 residues. V lost 6 bases, J lost 12 bases, and 18 bases lay in between. The CDR3 DNA reads TGCAGTGCGGGGCTGTACAATGAGCGGCAGTTCTTC. Translating it yields CSAGLYNERQFF.

There are many counts of this clonotype. The chain employs TRBV29-1 and TRBJ2-2; D not resolved. V was trimmed by 2 bases and J by 4 bases, leaving 8 bases between them. Germline lookup yields CDR1 SQVTM and CDR2 ANQGSEA. CDR3 length equals 13 residues. The CDR3 DNA reads as TGCAGCGTTGAACGGCGAGCCACCGGGGAGCTGTTTTTT. Protein product: CSVERRATGELFF.

This clonotype was seen many times. This rearrangement joins TRBV5-4 to TRBJ2-1; D remains ambiguous. V was pared by 0 bases and J by 2 bases, with 12 bases between. CDR1 and CDR2 (germline): SGHNT, YYREEE (reference sequence). The CDR3 covers 16 residues. CDR3 sequence (DNA): TGTGCCAGCAGCTTGGCCGGCCAGTCCCCCTACAATGAGCAGTTCTTC. Its protein is CASSLAGQSPYNEQFF.

This clonotype was recorded at least ten times. CDR3 in DNA: TGCGCCAGCAGCTTCGGGACTAGCGTAAGCTCCTACAATGAGCAGTTCTTC. This sequence encodes CASSFGTSVSSYNEQFF. This chain connects TRBV5-1 to TRBJ2-1; 10 bases align to TRBD2. The CDR3 is 17 amino acids. Trimming took 2 bases from V and 0 from J; bases not matched to a gene: 5. Germline CDR1 and CDR2: SGHRS and YFSETQ. The variable domain in full, completed from reference TRBV5-1 and TRBJ2-1, reads KAGVTQTPRYLIKTRGQQVTLSCSPISGHRSVSWYQQTPGQGLQFLFEYFSETQRNKGNFPGRFSGRQFSNSRSEMNVSTLELGDSALYLCASSFGTSVSSYNEQFFGPGTRLTVL.

This chain joins TRBV20-1 and TRBJ1-5, with TRBD1 identical over 8 bases. V was clipped by 6 bases and J by 0 bases; unmatched bases: 4. CDR1 and CDR2 from the germline V gene are DFQATT and SNEGSKA (reference sequence). The CDR3 covers 14 residues. CDR3: CSAETGDSNQPQHF. In DNA, the CDR3 is TGCAGTGCAGAGACAGGGGATAGCAATCAGCCCCAGCATTTT.

This clonotype was counted many times. The rearrangement uses TRBV7-9 and TRBJ1-4; D uncertain. Trimming left V 5 bases short and J 0 bases short, with 7 bases between. The CDR3 contains 14 residues. The germline V gene encodes CDR1 SEHNR and CDR2 FQNEAQ (reference sequence). As DNA, the CDR3 is TGTGCCAGCAGCGCGGGAGCAACTAATGAAAAACTGTTTTTT. It encodes CASSAGATNEKLFF.

As DNA, the CDR3 is TGTGCCACCAGTATTGGGGGGGGGGCCATCGGAGATGAGCAGTTCTTC. Translated, it gives CATSIGGGAIGDEQFF. The J gene is TRBJ2-1, the V gene TRBV24-1; tentatively, D is TRBD2 (7 bases). The V gene lost 6 bases and the J gene lost 8 bases, with 22 bases spanning the gap. CDR3 length: 16 amino acids. Germline CDR1 reads KGHDR; CDR2 reads SFDVKD.

In this sample, this clonotype turned up many times. The chain couples TRBV6-5 to TRBJ2-7; perhaps TRBD2 as D (5 bases). CDR1 is MNHEY and CDR2 is SVGAGI in the germline V gene. V lost 2 bases and J 2 bases, leaving 13 bases between the germline ends. CDR3 length equals 15 residues. The CDR3 loop reads CASSYGGSGAYEQYF. The CDR3 bases are TGTGCCAGCAGTTACGGCGGGTCGGGCGCCTACGAGCAGTACTTC.

This clonotype occurred many times. The chain couples TRBV12-3 or TRBV12-4 to TRBJ2-1, with 11 bases matching TRBD2. Losses at the gene ends were 8 bases for V and 4 bases for J; bases not matched to a gene: 4. There are 14 residues in the CDR3. For the CDR3, the DNA is TGTGCCAGCGTAGCGGGGGGGCTTTACAATGAGCAGTTCTTC. Protein sequence: CASVAGGLYNEQFF.

This clonotype was seen many times. The rearrangement links TRBV24-1 to TRBJ2-1; the D gene is possibly TRBD2 (6 bases). Germline assignment: CDR1 KGHDR and CDR2 SFDVKD. This CDR3 is 15 amino acids long. The V end lost 10 bases, the J end lost 4 bases, and 19 bases lay between the germline ends. CDR3 sequence: CATSPWGGGYNEQFF. The CDR3 DNA reads as TGTGCCACTTCCCCCTGGGGAGGAGGGTACAATGAGCAGTTCTTC.

This clonotype has at least ten counts. This chain connects TRBV20-1 to TRBJ2-1, with 10 bases identical to TRBD2. CDR3 length: 14 amino acids. The trim removed 6 bases at V and 5 bases at J, leaving 7 bases unmatched. CDR1 and CDR2 (germline): DFQATT, SNEGSKA (reference sequence). CDR3 nucleotide sequence: TGCAGTGCCCTAGCGGGGGAACCGGACAATGAGCAGTTCTTC. Protein: CSALAGEPDNEQFF.

The table lists this clonotype with a few counts. The CDR3: CSVKEGTGVQPQHF. In DNA, the CDR3 is TGCAGTGTTAAGGAGGGCACAGGGGTTCAGCCCCAGCATTTT. The chain is built from TRBV20-1 and TRBJ1-5; TRBD1 matches 7 bases. The germline V gene has CDR1 DFQATT and CDR2 SNEGSKA (reference sequence). CDR3 length: 14 residues. Unmatched junction bases numbered 12, after V lost 7 bases and J lost 6 bases.

This clonotype has a count of ten or more. The chain recombines TRBV28 with TRBJ2-3, with D possibly matching TRBD2 (6 bases). There are 14 residues in the CDR3. Germline assignment: CDR1 MDHEN and CDR2 SYDVKM. The V and J ends lost 5 bases and 3 bases respectively, with 12 bases between them. CDR3 sequence reads: CASSAGLRTDTQYF. CDR3 nucleotide sequence: TGTGCCAGCAGTGCGGGGCTGCGTACAGATACGCAGTATTTT. Complete variable domain (other parts from reference TRBV28 and TRBJ2-3): DVKVTQSSRYLVKRTGEKVFLECVQDMDHENMFWYRQDPGLGLRLIYFSYDVKMKEKGDIPEGYSVSREKKERFSLILESASTNQTSMYLCASSAGLRTDTQYFGPGTRLTVL.

This clonotype was found many times. This sequence joins TRBV20-1 and TRBJ2-4, with D perhaps matching TRBD2 (5 bases). This CDR3 is built from 14 residues. From germline, CDR1 is DFQATT and CDR2 SNEGSKA (reference sequence). Trimming took off 0 bases at V and 11 bases at J, with 17 bases between the two ends. CDR3 sequence (DNA): TGCAGTGCTAGAGATTGGGCGGTCGGACTGGTTCAGTACTTC. Translation: CSARDWAVGLVQYF.

This clonotype has a count of ten or more. V is TRBV25-1 and J is TRBJ1-2; D gene uncertain. V lost 3 bases, J lost 6 bases, and 2 bases lay in between. Germline CDR1 and CDR2: MGHDK and SYGVNS. The CDR3 consists of 10 residues. The CDR3 region is CASSDNGYTF. The CDR3 DNA reads TGTGCCAGCAGTGATAATGGCTACACCTTC.

In this sample, this clonotype turned up many times. The genes are TRBV12-3 or TRBV12-4 and TRBJ1-3; the D is unclear. The CDR3 is 15 residues long. V lost 7 bases to trimming and J lost 1 base, with 14 bases between them. The CDR3 nucleotides are TGTGCCAGCAACTCTCACGCGGCTTCTGGAAACACCATATATTTT. This sequence encodes CASNSHAASGNTIYF.

This clonotype was picked up many times. The chain links TRBV6-5 to TRBJ2-7; 7 bases agree with TRBD1. The CDR3 is 14 amino acids. CDR1 and CDR2 from the germline V gene are MNHEY and SVGAGI. The J segment lost 4 bases and the V segment lost 1 base, leaving 4 bases of the junction unmatched. The CDR3 DNA sequence: TGTGCCAGCAGTTACTTGGACAGGAAATACGAGCAGTACTTC. This sequence encodes CASSYLDRKYEQYF.

This clonotype occurred many times. The genes are TRBV12-3 or TRBV12-4 and TRBJ1-4, with 8 bases identical to TRBD1. This CDR3 is built from 13 residues. With V trimmed by 10 bases and J by 5 bases, 6 bases remained unmatched. CDR3 nucleotides: TGTGCCACCCTGGGACAGGAAAATGAAAAACTGTTTTTT. Translated, it gives CATLGQENEKLFF.

Many counts were recorded for this clonotype. The rearrangement links TRBV12-3 or TRBV12-4 to TRBJ1-6; perhaps TRBD1 as D (5 bases). This CDR3 region has 17 residues. Trimming left V 0 bases short and J 5 bases short, with 14 bases between. DNA of the CDR3: TGTGCCAGCAGTTTAGCCGCAGGGCGGACTGATAATTCACCCCTCCACTTT. The encoded protein is CASSLAAGRTDNSPLHF.

Many counts were recorded for this clonotype. V usage is TRBV15 and J usage is TRBJ1-4; the D is unclear. Trimming pared 2 bases from V and 7 bases from J, leaving 17 bases between. The CDR3 consists of 16 residues. The germline CDR1 and CDR2 sequences are LNHNV and YYDKDF (reference sequence). The CDR3 loop reads CATSRPLLDGIEKLFF. In DNA form, the CDR3 reads TGTGCCACCAGCAGACCTCTTCTCGACGGGATTGAAAAACTGTTTTTT.

This clonotype showed up many times. The J gene is TRBJ1-1, the V gene TRBV20-1, with a weak D call TRBD1 (5 bases). V was cut by 6 bases and J by 7 bases, with 12 bases left in between. This CDR3 has 11 amino acids. Germline assignment: CDR1 DFQATT and CDR2 SNEGSKA (reference sequence). This CDR3 reads CSAVGDVEAFF. The CDR3 DNA reads TGCAGTGCCGTCGGGGACGTTGAAGCTTTCTTT.

There are many counts of this clonotype. The chain employs TRBV29-1 and TRBJ1-1; weak D call: TRBD1 (6 bases). The length of the CDR3 is 17 residues. V was shortened by 4 bases and J by 0 bases, with 21 bases between the two germline ends. Per germline, CDR1 SQVTM and CDR2 ANQGSEA. CDR3 protein: CSVVKRGGRRMNTEAFF. The CDR3 DNA reads as TGCAGCGTTGTCAAACGAGGGGGGCGTCGCATGAACACTGAAGCTTTCTTT.

This clonotype was observed many times. This sequence joins TRBV20-1 and TRBJ2-7; 13 bases are a match to TRBD2. The CDR3 is 16 amino acids. The germline gives CDR1 DFQATT, CDR2 SNEGSKA (reference sequence). V was clipped by 3 bases and J by 3 bases; unmatched bases: 8. DNA for the CDR3: TGCAGTGCTAGGGAGGGACTAGCGGGGCGCTACTACGAGCAGTACTTC. Encoded protein: CSAREGLAGRYYEQYF.

There are a few counts of this clonotype. The chain is built from TRBV21-1 and TRBJ1-5; the table's D gene call, TRBD1, was not cross checked with the DNA. TRBV21-1 is assigned pseudogene status. The CDR3 consists of 16 residues. The CDR3 is CASSRRQGESNQPQHF. The CDR3 DNA is TGTGCCAGCAGCCGCAGGCAGGGGGAGAGCAATCAGCCCCAGCATTTT.

This clonotype was counted many times. V usage is TRBV3-1 and J usage is TRBJ2-3, with 10 positions matching TRBD1. Germline values: CDR1 LGHDT, CDR2 YNNKEL (reference sequence). V dropped 1 base and J dropped 5; count of bases not matched to a gene: 12. The CDR3 length is 18 residues. The DNA for the CDR3 is TGTGCCAGCAGCCAAGCCCCCGGGACAGGGGATGAGAGAGATACGCAGTATTTT. It yields the protein CASSQAPGTGDERDTQYF.

Ten or more counts support this clonotype. This chain joins TRBV5-6 and TRBJ2-7, with D possibly matching TRBD2 (7 bases). CDR1 SGHDT and CDR2 YYEEEE come from the germline V gene. V was shortened by 6 bases and J by 1 base, with 20 bases between the two germline ends. The CDR3 sequence is 16 residues long. The CDR3 is CASTLRGGGPSYEQYF. The DNA of the CDR3 is TGTGCCAGCACCCTGCGGGGAGGGGGGCCTTCCTACGAGCAGTACTTC.

This clonotype was observed many times. V and J are TRBV6-5 and TRBJ1-2; D is possibly TRBD1 (6 bases). The CDR3 loop spans 16 amino acids. Trimming cost V 2 bases and J 7 bases, with 20 bases left between them. Germline V CDR1 and CDR2: MNHEY, SVGAGI. DNA of the CDR3: TGTGCCAGCAGTTACGACTTTCTCCAGGGGAGGGGTGGCTACACCTTC. Protein: CASSYDFLQGRGGYTF.